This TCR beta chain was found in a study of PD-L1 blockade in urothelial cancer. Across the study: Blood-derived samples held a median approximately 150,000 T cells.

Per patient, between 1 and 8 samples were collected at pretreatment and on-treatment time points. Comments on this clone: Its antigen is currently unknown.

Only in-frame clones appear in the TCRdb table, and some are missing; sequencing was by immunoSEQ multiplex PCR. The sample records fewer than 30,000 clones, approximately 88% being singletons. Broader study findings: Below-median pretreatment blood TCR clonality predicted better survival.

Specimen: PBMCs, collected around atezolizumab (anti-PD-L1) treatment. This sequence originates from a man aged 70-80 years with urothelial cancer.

The CDR3 DNA reads as TGTGCCAGCAGTTCAGGGGGCCGCTATGGCTACACCTTC. Residues: CASSSGGRYGYTF. V usage is TRBV28 and J usage is TRBJ1-2; 8 nucleotides match TRBD1. The CDR3 sequence is 13 residues long. Germline-derived CDR1 and CDR2 are MDHEN and SYDVKM. The V and J ends lost 4 bases and 4 bases, in that order; junction bases with no gene match: 2.